Reported below is one T cell receptor (beta chain). The clone's antigen remains unknown. Per-nucleotide qualities are absent, and no much larger clonotype sits a single base away. The data are from a study of identifying expanded T cells in peripheral blood (dated by TCRdb to between 2017 and 2020). Background for the entire study: Technical replicates were generated by sequencing separate aliquots of the same genomic DNA pool, with four replicates compared pairwise.

Here V drops 2 bases and J drops 3 bases, and the junction holds 3 bases not matched to any gene. CDR1 and CDR2 (MGHRA, YSYEKL) derive from the germline V gene. The CDR3 contains 15 residues, cysteine and phenylalanine counted. The read is trimmed to its CDR3 DNA, 45 bases read in frame from base 1. The immunoSEQ Assay, which uses bias-controlled multiplex PCR amplification of genomic DNA, was used to profile TCRbeta CDR3 regions. The authors processed their data as follows. To quantify the absolute abundance of each unique TCRbeta CDR3 region, the sequences were collapsed and filtered. Differential abundance was tested with a binomial (Fisher-equivalent) model and with a beta-binomial model adding time-dependent variance fitted from healthy donors. Clones with fewer than 5 combined templates were removed, and differential abundance was called for clones with a Benjamini-Hochberg FDR below 0.01. The form v = (b*log(k)+a)^2 was used to model beta-binomial variance as a function of total template count across the two samples. TCRdb retrieved this table from immuneACCESS and kept in-frame rearrangements only. Not all clones are present; in checked studies, unresolved V genes account for under half, and no reason is known for the remainder. The V and J calls and clone size come from that table; D and trimming were worked out from the DNA. Across this sample there are around 84,000 clones, with about 90% seen only once. Around 7% of the sample is in the top ten clones.

During the collection period, no immune events, such as infections, were documented for the healthy donors. To calibrate time-dependent variance in a beta-binomial model of T-cell clone differential abundance, blood repertoires from healthy donors were used as a training cohort. The training cohort comprised about ten healthy donors, 3 female and 7 male. An age range of roughly 29 to 65 years, with an average of around 44 years, was recorded for the donors. Obtained from a commercial supplier, whole blood was collected from each healthy donor at three time points set around two weeks apart. For immunosequencing, genomic DNA was extracted from unsorted whole blood. General conclusions and limits of the study: Variance in clone template counts between approximately 2-week samples significantly increased with total template count across all healthy donors. About 1.3 differentially abundant clones were flagged by the binomial model between technical replicates, whereas about 16 and 20 were flagged over roughly two weeks and four weeks, respectively. Across all healthy-donor time intervals, the beta-binomial model significantly cut both the number of clones called differentially abundant and the false-positive rate. The authors expected that biological variance in healthy repertoires might rise further over much longer intervals, such as months to years.

Sequenced sample: blood. The chain couples TRBV4-1 to TRBJ2-7, with 11 bases in between that match TRBD1. The clonotype originates from a person aged 18 to 75 in good health. The nucleotide sequence reads as follows: TGCGCCAGCAGCCAACTGGGGACAGGGGGCTACGAGCAGTACTTC. The translation is CASSQLGTGGYEQYF.